The T cell receptor beta chain described here comes from a study of identical twins. Regarding the study as a whole: Twin-shared out-of-frame alpha sequences showed excess low generation probability. In beta out-of-frame sequences, the excess sharing between twins was weaker. In cord blood, abundant beta clonotypes had fewer insertions; memory showed no trend.

Trimming shortened V by 5 bases and J by 3 bases, and 17 bases separated the two germline ends. CDR3 length equals 15 residues. Germline lookup yields CDR1 SGHTA and CDR2 FQGNSA. MiXCR, applied by TCRdb to the 5' RACE reads, yields one record per CDR3 protein. The repertoire holds approximately 240,000 distinct CDR3 sequences, with over 12% as singletons. With no exceptions, donors were healthy Caucasians. Many counts were recorded for this clonotype. Its antigen remains unknown. This chain joins TRBV7-2 and TRBJ2-7, with D possibly matching TRBD1 (6 bases). Sequenced material: memory (CD45RO+) T cells sorted from blood. The sequence derives from a woman younger than 30 in good health. The CDR3 reads CASSLRTAKGYEQYF. CDR3 nucleotides: TGTGCCAGCAGCCTCAGGACAGCGAAGGGCTACGAGCAGTACTTC.